Below are 32 T cell receptor beta chains sequenced from a single sample in a study of blood T cells in healthy people across ages. A sample-barcoded 5' primer and a J-beta primer mix were used in a second PCR of roughly 6 to 11 cycles. TCRdb analysed the 5' RACE reads with MiXCR anew, one entry per CDR3 protein. In the table there are some 750,000 distinct CDR3 sequences, 22% of which are singletons. The sequenced sample consisted of blood. Receptors were obtained from a man aged 70-80 years in good health.

This chain connects TRBV20-1 to TRBJ2-7, with D unresolved. V dropped 5 bases and J dropped 5 bases, with 10 bases sitting between them. The CDR3 runs to 11 residues. CDR1 is DFQATT and CDR2 is SNEGSKA in the germline V gene (reference sequence). The CDR3 protein is CSAYDRDEQYF. The CDR3 nucleotides read TGCAGTGCTTATGACCGGGACGAGCAGTACTTC.

This sequence joins TRBV6-5 and TRBJ2-5, with TRBD1 matching over 7 bases. Germline CDR1 reads MNHEY; CDR2 reads SVGAGI. J was trimmed by 4 bases and V by 6 bases; bases with no gene match: 2. The CDR3 runs to 12 residues. This chain's CDR3 is CASRRGRETQYF. The CDR3 DNA sequence: TGTGCCAGCAGGAGGGGGCGAGAGACCCAGTACTTC.

This chain links TRBV7-2 with TRBJ2-5; weak D call: TRBD2 (6 bases). The CDR3 totals 14 residues. The V gene lost 2 bases and the J gene lost 4 bases, with 11 bases spanning the gap. Germline V gives CDR1 SGHTA, CDR2 FQGNSA. Here the CDR3 reads CASSLPGGIETQYF. The CDR3 nucleotides are TGTGCCAGCAGCTTACCCGGAGGGATAGAGACCCAGTACTTC.

This clonotype was counted a few times. The chain recombines TRBV30 with TRBJ2-3; D is ambiguous. Germline V gene lookup returns CDR1 GTSNPN and CDR2 SVGIG (reference sequence). This CDR3 has 16 amino acids. V lost 0 bases to trimming and J lost 4 bases, with 17 bases between them. For the CDR3, the DNA is TGTGCCTGGAGTGTACTAACTAACACATTCCCAGATACGCAGTATTTT. Encoded protein: CAWSVLTNTFPDTQYF.

The CDR3 DNA is TGTGCCATCAGCCCGCACGGCTACGAGCAGTACGTC. Translating gives CAISPHGYEQYV. The chain joins TRBV10-3 to TRBJ2-7; D uncertain. V was clipped by 6 bases and J by 3 bases, with 9 bases between them. The germline CDR1 and CDR2 sequences are ENHRY and SYGVKD. The CDR3 has 12 residues.

This clonotype was detected many times. This chain uses TRBV18 with TRBJ1-2; D is unclear. CDR1 is KGHSH and CDR2 is LQKENI in the germline V gene. There are 13 residues in the CDR3. The V end was cut by 2 bases, the J end by 4 bases, with 8 bases between. DNA of the CDR3: TGTGCCAGCTCACCATCGGGGTCCTATGGCTACACCTTC. Its protein product is CASSPSGSYGYTF. Based on the CDR3 plus reference TRBV18 and TRBJ1-2, the full variable domain is NAGVMQNPRHLVRRRGQEARLRCSPMKGHSHVYWYRQLPEEGLKFMVYLQKENIIDESGMPKERFSAEFPKEGPSILRIQQVVRGDSAAYFCASSPSGSYGYTFGSGTRLTVV.

This chain joins TRBV10-3 and TRBJ2-7; 7 bases map to TRBD1. Losses at the gene ends were 10 bases for V and 5 bases for J; bases not matched to a gene: 5. Looked up from germline, CDR1 is ENHRY and CDR2 is SYGVKD. The CDR3 has 11 residues. In nucleotides, the CDR3 is TGTGCCAGCTGTGACAGGGACGAGCAGTACTTC. This sequence encodes CASCDRDEQYF.

The chain links TRBV29-1 to TRBJ2-3, with 10 bases identical to TRBD2. This CDR3 is 13 amino acids long. Trimming removed 5 bases from V and 1 base from J; junction bases left unmatched: 0. CDR1 SQVTM and CDR2 ANQGSEA come from the germline V gene. The CDR3 DNA reads TGCAGCGTTAGCGGGGGGGGCACAGATACGCAGTATTTT. This translates into CSVSGGGTDTQYF.

This chain connects TRBV5-1 to TRBJ2-2, with 8 bases aligning to TRBD1. This CDR3 has 16 residues. The J segment lost 0 bases and the V segment lost 5 bases, leaving 6 bases of the junction unmatched. Germline-derived CDR1 and CDR2 are SGHRS and YFSETQ. CDR3 amino acids: CASSSEGQANTGELFF. For the CDR3, the DNA is TGCGCCAGCAGTTCCGAGGGACAGGCGAACACCGGGGAGCTGTTTTTT.

This clonotype was observed a few times. This chain connects TRBV29-1 to TRBJ1-2; unclear D gene. CDR1 SQVTM and CDR2 ANQGSEA come from the germline V gene. The CDR3 totals 13 residues. V lost 5 bases and J lost 3, with 13 bases in between. CDR3 residues: CSVHPGSYYGYTF. The CDR3 nucleotides are TGCAGCGTTCACCCGGGCAGTTACTATGGCTACACCTTC.

The chain uses TRBV3-1 and TRBJ1-1; D is ambiguous. CDR1 LGHDT and CDR2 YNNKEL come from the germline V gene (reference sequence). Trimming shortened V by 1 base and J by 0 bases, and 9 bases separated the two germline ends. The CDR3 contains 15 residues. Written as DNA, the CDR3 is TGTGCCAGCAGCCAAGCCTCCAGCCTGAACACTGAAGCTTTCTTT. Residues: CASSQASSLNTEAFF.

This clonotype was picked up a small number of times. The chain carries TRBV28 and TRBJ2-1; D perhaps matches TRBD2 (9 bases). Germline V CDR1 and CDR2: MDHEN, SYDVKM. The germline V and J ends were trimmed by 3 bases and 4 bases, with 28 bases remaining between them. The CDR3 contains 20 residues. CDR3 amino acids: CASSLISGGNSGGRYNEQFF. Written as DNA, the CDR3 is TGTGCCAGCAGTTTGATCTCAGGGGGCAATAGCGGGGGCCGATACAATGAGCAGTTCTTC.

This chain joins TRBV11-2 and TRBJ2-6; D uncertain. V shed 5 bases and J shed 4 bases, with 9 bases lying between them. Germline-derived CDR1 and CDR2 are SGHAT and FQNNGV. The CDR3 extends over 14 amino acids. Here the CDR3 DNA reads TGTGCCAGCAGCCTACCTGTAGGGGCCAACGTCCTGACTTTC. Its protein is CASSLPVGANVLTF.

The J gene is TRBJ2-3, the V gene TRBV20-1; D is possibly TRBD1 or TRBD2 (5 bases each). Germline CDR1 reads DFQATT; CDR2 reads SNEGSKA (reference sequence). The CDR3 totals 14 residues. The ends were cut back, 3 bases at V and 1 base at J, with 11 bases in the middle. The CDR3 loop reads CSARVVGGTDTQYF. CDR3 sequence (DNA): TGCAGTGCTAGGGTCGTGGGGGGCACAGATACGCAGTATTTT.

V gene TRBV20-1 combines with J gene TRBJ2-3, with D hard to call. Trimming stripped 2 bases from V and 1 base from J, with 7 bases between. The CDR3 runs to 13 residues. Germline loops: CDR1 DFQATT, CDR2 SNEGSKA (reference sequence). Here the CDR3 reads CSARSRGTDTQYF. The CDR3 DNA is TGCAGTGCTAGATCCCGGGGCACAGATACGCAGTATTTT.

V usage is TRBV29-1 and J usage is TRBJ2-3; 13 nucleotides line up with TRBD2. This CDR3 is built from 15 residues. CDR1 is SQVTM and CDR2 is ANQGSEA in the germline V gene. Trimming at V came to 5 bases and at J to 12 bases, leaving 14 bases not matched to a gene. The CDR3 region has the DNA TGCAGCGTTACAGGGACTAGCGGGGCCTTGGGAGGACAGTATTTT. Its translation is CSVTGTSGALGGQYF.

The chain carries TRBV20-1 and TRBJ2-3; 7 bases match TRBD2. Germline trimming cut 0 bases from V and 6 bases from J; bases unmatched to any gene: 6. CDR1 is DFQATT and CDR2 is SNEGSKA in the germline V gene (reference sequence). This CDR3 region has 14 residues. The CDR3 sequence: CSARDPQGGDTQYF. The CDR3 region has the DNA TGCAGTGCTAGAGATCCCCAGGGAGGGGATACGCAGTATTTT.

The rearrangement joins TRBV6-6 to TRBJ2-1; TRBD2 agrees at 9 bases. CDR1 MNHNY and CDR2 SVGAGI come from the germline V gene (reference sequence). V dropped 4 bases and J dropped 2; count of bases not matched to a gene: 6. CDR3 length: 16 residues. The CDR3 bases are TGTGCCAGCAGTTCCGTTAGCGGGAGTACCTACAATGAGCAGTTCTTC. It translates to CASSSVSGSTYNEQFF.

The genes are TRBV12-5 and TRBJ1-2; no clear D gene. The CDR3 is 13 residues long. Deletions cut 0 bases from V and 4 bases from J, with 6 bases between. Germline V gives CDR1 LGHNT, CDR2 FRNRAP. The CDR3 is CASGLVPAYGYTF. The CDR3 region has the DNA TGTGCTAGTGGTTTGGTCCCGGCCTATGGCTACACCTTC. The full variable domain, in which reference TRBV12-5 and TRBJ1-2 provide the parts outside the CDR3, is DARVTQTPRHKVTEMGQEVTMRCQPILGHNTVFWYRQTMMQGLELLAYFRNRAPLDDSGMPKDRFSAEMPDATLATLKIQPSEPRDSAVYFCASGLVPAYGYTFGSGTRLTVV.

The V call is TRBV6-1, the J call TRBJ1-1, with 7 positions matching TRBD1. V shed 0 bases, J shed 4 bases, and the junction held 5 bases outside the gene matches. This CDR3 is 15 amino acids long. Germline V gene sequence: CDR1 MNHNS, CDR2 SASEGT. The CDR3 here is CASSEAPTGPTEAFF. As DNA, the CDR3 is TGTGCCAGCAGTGAAGCCCCGACAGGGCCCACTGAAGCTTTCTTT.

The rearrangement links TRBV20-1 to TRBJ2-3, with D maybe TRBD2 (6 bases). The CDR3 consists of 13 residues. Germline CDR1 reads DFQATT; CDR2 reads SNEGSKA (reference sequence). V shed 6 bases and J shed 2 bases, with 12 bases lying between them. The DNA for the CDR3 is TGCAGTGCCTTAGCGGAGAACACAGATACGCAGTATTTT. It encodes CSALAENTDTQYF.

In its sample, this clonotype was seen a few times. The V call is TRBV20-1, the J call TRBJ2-1; the D gene could be TRBD1 or TRBD2 (5 bases each). In germline, CDR1 is DFQATT, CDR2 SNEGSKA (reference sequence). This CDR3 contains 14 residues. In nucleotides, the CDR3 is TGCAGCCTCGACGGGACGCCTTCCTACAATGAGCAGTTCTTC. It is translated as CSLDGTPSYNEQFF.

This chain links TRBV20-1 with TRBJ1-5; D uncertain. Germline V CDR1 and CDR2: DFQATT, SNEGSKA (reference sequence). The CDR3 covers 14 residues. V was shortened by 3 bases and J by 9 bases, with 18 bases between the two germline ends. The CDR3 coding sequence is TGCAGTGCTAGCCGGGTCCCCGGCTATTGGCCCCAGCATTTT. It specifies CSASRVPGYWPQHF.

This chain uses TRBV29-1 with TRBJ1-2; D is perhaps TRBD1 (6 bases). V was trimmed by 4 bases and J by 8 bases, leaving 11 bases between them. Per the germline V gene, CDR1 is SQVTM and CDR2 is ANQGSEA. This CDR3 comprises 11 residues. CDR3 DNA: TGCAGCGTTGCGGGGGCCGGGGGCTACACCTTC. Its protein is CSVAGAGGYTF.

As regards this clonotype: Possible read error: a much larger clone is one base away. This chain uses TRBV6-5 with TRBJ1-4; D is ambiguous. Germline V lookup: CDR1 MNHEY, CDR2 SVGAGI. The CDR3 spans 13 residues. V was shortened by 5 bases and J by 0 bases, with 4 bases between the two germline ends. CDR3 residues: CASSKATNEKLFF. DNA of the CDR3: TGTGCCAGCAGTAAGGCAACTAATGAAAAACTGTTTTTT.

In its sample, this clonotype was seen a few times. The chain joins TRBV12-3 or TRBV12-4 to TRBJ1-2; no firm D call. Trimming pared 1 base from V and 7 bases from J, leaving 7 bases between. The CDR3 loop spans 12 amino acids. CDR3 nucleotides: TGTGCCAGCAGTTTAGTTGTTGGTGGCTACACCTTC. Translation: CASSLVVGGYTF.

This chain joins TRBV6-1 and TRBJ1-5; no firm D call. V shed 6 bases and J shed 0 bases, with 21 bases lying between them. Germline V lookup: CDR1 MNHNS, CDR2 SASEGT. This CDR3 is 18 amino acids long. This chain's CDR3 is CASSDLTQWTYSNQPQHF. The CDR3 nucleotides read TGTGCCAGCAGCGATTTAACCCAATGGACTTATAGCAATCAGCCCCAGCATTTT.

The chain is built from TRBV20-1 and TRBJ1-4; no clear D gene. The CDR3 contains 14 residues. Trimming cost V 2 bases and J 8 bases, with 15 bases left between them. The germline gives CDR1 DFQATT, CDR2 SNEGSKA (reference sequence). CDR3 region: CSARLPGKVEKLFF. The CDR3 DNA sequence: TGCAGTGCTAGATTACCCGGGAAGGTGGAAAAACTGTTTTTT.

The gene calls are TRBV28 and TRBJ1-2, with D possibly TRBD1 on 6 matching bases. The V end was cut by 10 bases, the J end by 0 bases, with 12 bases between. This CDR3 comprises 13 residues. CDR1 is MDHEN and CDR2 is SYDVKM in the germline V gene. In nucleotides, the CDR3 is TGTGCCACAAACAGGGATGCTAACTATGGCTACACCTTC. It translates to CATNRDANYGYTF.

This clonotype was seen many times. This chain links TRBV9 with TRBJ1-6, with D perhaps matching TRBD1 (5 bases). The CDR3 runs to 15 residues. CDR1 and CDR2 (germline): SGDLS, YYNGEE. Between the trimmed V and J ends, which lost 0 bases and 7 bases, there was a span of 11 bases. The CDR3 here is CASSVAVQANSPLHF. In DNA, the CDR3 is TGTGCCAGCAGCGTAGCGGTACAGGCGAATTCACCCCTCCACTTT.

The J gene is TRBJ2-5, the V gene TRBV7-2; D is possibly TRBD1 (5 bases). The J call could be wrong; TRBJ2-7 is a better fit for the DNA end. Germline CDR1 SGHTA, CDR2 FQGNSA. CDR3 size: 14 residues. Written as DNA, the CDR3 is TGTGCCAGCAGCTTAGATAGGGGTAGCAACGAGCAGTACTTC. Translation gives CASSLDRGSNEQYF.

This clonotype was counted only a few times. The chain uses TRBV20-1 and TRBJ2-1; TRBD1 aligns across 8 bases. From germline, CDR1 is DFQATT and CDR2 SNEGSKA (reference sequence). With V trimmed by 4 bases and J by 8 bases, 7 bases remained unmatched. This CDR3 contains 13 residues. The CDR3 DNA follows: TGCAGTGCTAACAGGGGGATTACGGATGAGCAGTTCTTC. Encoded protein: CSANRGITDEQFF.